This T cell receptor (beta chain) was documented in a study of shared clonotypes between healthy human individuals. At the level of the study: Each donor had three CD4 naive, three CD4 memory, two CD8 naive and one CD8 memory plate. Whole-study findings and limits: All-four-donor shared clonotypes had higher generation probabilities than non-shared clonotypes did.

Notes on this clone: Its antigen is unknown.

The repertoire was sequenced with immunoSEQ multiplex PCR; TCRdb's copy has only in-frame clones and lacks some. This repertoire shows about 92,000 clones, almost 70% found once; its top ten account for 45% to 55%. CDR1 and CDR2 (germline): MDHEN, SYDVKM. V dropped 6 bases and J dropped 2 bases, with 14 bases sitting between them. This CDR3 has 15 residues. The rearrangement uses TRBV28 and TRBJ1-3; tentatively, D is TRBD1 (6 bases). The TCR sequence derives from a man aged 25 to 40 in good health. Material for sequencing was memory CD8+ T cells sorted from blood. The subset denotes: CD45RO+ cells pooled with CCR7-negative TemRA cells. This CDR3 reads CASRPAGGAGNTIYF. In nucleotides, the CDR3 is TGTGCCAGCAGGCCGGCGGGGGGCGCTGGAAACACCATATATTTT.